This T cell receptor beta chain was sequenced for a study of T-cell memory formation after mild COVID-19. This clonotype was seen more than once but under ten times. Its specificity is unknown. 5'RACE primed at constant segments yielded TCR alpha and TCR beta cDNA libraries bearing sample barcodes and UMIs. Via MiXCR, TCRdb re-called the 5' RACE reads, giving one row per CDR3 protein. The data contain 180,000 or so distinct CDR3 sequences, around 15% of them seen just once; the ten biggest clones take up approximately 2.1%. The CDR3 has 16 amino acids. The J segment lost 1 base and the V segment lost 3 bases, leaving 8 bases of the junction unmatched. Germline loops: CDR1 DFQATT, CDR2 SNEGSKA (reference sequence). Study results and limitations: Mostly located in CM and EM were contracting CD4+ clones, with contracting CD8+ clones located in EMRA. A subset of responding clones appeared in pre-infection memory, suggesting cross-reactive memory joined.

This TCR derives from an adult woman who had mild COVID-19 (a few samples of this study predate the infection). Cell type and time point are not known. What was sequenced was PBMCs or a T cell subset sorted from them (not recorded which). The gene calls are TRBV20-1 and TRBJ1-5; 8 bases agree with TRBD1. The CDR3 reads CSASSGGGWSNQPQHF. The CDR3 nucleotides are TGCAGTGCTAGTTCAGGGGGCGGGTGGAGCAATCAGCCCCAGCATTTT.